Below are 28 T cell receptor beta chains sequenced from a single sample in a study of CD8+ T cells in alopecia areata. Once RNA had been extracted, it was reverse transcribed into cDNA to act as the sequencing template. Clones were read by immunoSEQ multiplex PCR, and TCRdb kept only the in-frame ones, dropping some. This sample has 200,000 to 250,000 clones; about 53% occur once, and the top ten carry 0.45%. Sequences were derived from CD4+ T cells sorted from blood, sampled at week 0. The receptors stem from a human donor with alopecia areata.

The sample holds one count of this clone. The chain combines TRBV4-1 with TRBJ2-3; TRBD2 aligns across 9 bases. The CDR3 sequence is 17 residues long. The V segment lost 1 base and the J segment 4 bases; nucleotides outside the gene matches: 9. Germline lookup yields CDR1 MGHRA and CDR2 YSYEKL. The CDR3 is CASSQVAVAGGSDTQYF. CDR3 nucleotide sequence: TGCGCCAGCAGCCAAGTTGCGGTGGCGGGAGGGTCAGATACGCAGTATTTT.

The table lists this clone with a few counts. This CDR3 reads CAYSISSYEQYF. DNA for the CDR3: TGTGCCTACTCAATCAGCTCCTACGAGCAGTACTTC. The V call is TRBV30, the J call TRBJ2-7; the D is unclear. Germline values: CDR1 GTSNPN, CDR2 SVGIG (reference sequence). The ends were cut back, 7 bases at V and 0 bases at J, with 10 bases in the middle. This CDR3 contains 12 residues.

The rearrangement joins TRBV5-1 to TRBJ2-2; tentative D call: TRBD1 (5 bases). V was clipped by 0 bases and J by 6 bases, with 9 bases between them. This CDR3 is built from 14 residues. Looked up from germline, CDR1 is SGHRS and CDR2 is YFSETQ. The CDR3 region has the DNA TGCGCCAGCAGCTTGGGACAGACCTCCGGGGAGCTGTTTTTT. This translates into CASSLGQTSGELFF.

This clone was counted only a few times. The V and J genes are TRBV7-9 and TRBJ2-2; the D is unclear. The CDR3 totals 13 residues. The germline V and J ends were trimmed by 4 bases and 3 bases, with 6 bases remaining between them. The germline V gene has CDR1 SEHNR and CDR2 FQNEAQ (reference sequence). The CDR3 loop reads CASSYRDTGELFF. DNA for the CDR3: TGTGCCAGCAGCTACCGGGACACCGGGGAGCTGTTTTTT.

The gene calls are TRBV29-1 and TRBJ2-3; D might be TRBD1 (6 bases). Trimming left V 3 bases short and J 2 bases short, with 9 bases between. Germline CDR1 reads SQVTM; CDR2 reads ANQGSEA. The CDR3 totals 13 residues. CDR3: CSVEMGATDTQYF. As DNA, the CDR3 is TGCAGCGTTGAGATGGGGGCCACAGATACGCAGTATTTT.

The chain uses TRBV7-9 and TRBJ1-1; perhaps TRBD1 as D (5 bases). CDR1 and CDR2 from the germline V gene are SEHNR and FQNEAQ (reference sequence). The CDR3 is made up of 15 amino acids. Trimming took 5 bases from V and 3 from J, leaving 16 bases between them. CDR3 coding DNA: TGTGCCAGCAGCCCGGGAACAGGCCGGGACACTGAAGCTTTCTTT. Translating it yields CASSPGTGRDTEAFF.

This clone came up a few times. The chain combines TRBV5-1 with TRBJ2-2; possible D gene TRBD1, 5 bases. CDR1 is SGHRS and CDR2 is YFSETQ in the germline V gene. The CDR3 consists of 15 residues. Trimming shortened V by 2 bases and J by 8 bases, and 16 bases separated the two germline ends. The chain's CDR3 is CASSFLKTEVGELFF. CDR3 nucleotide sequence: TGCGCCAGCAGCTTCTTGAAGACAGAGGTTGGGGAGCTGTTTTTT.

A few counts support this clone. The gene calls are TRBV2 and TRBJ1-4; D ambiguous. Trimming left V 7 bases short and J 4 bases short, with 4 bases between. CDR3 length: 11 amino acids. The germline gives CDR1 SNHLY, CDR2 FYNNEI. The DNA for the CDR3 is TGTGCCAGCACCGTTAATGAAAAACTGTTTTTT. Translated, it gives CASTVNEKLFF. Filled out from reference TRBV2 and TRBJ1-4, the complete variable domain reads EPEVTQTPSHQVTQMGQEVILRCVPISNHLYFYWYRQILGQKVEFLVSFYNNEISEKSEIFDDQFSVERPDGSNFTLKIRSTKLEDSAMYFCASTVNEKLFFGSGTQLSVL.

This clone was picked up a small number of times. This chain connects TRBV7-9 to TRBJ2-5, with 8 bases lining up with TRBD1. The germline V gene encodes CDR1 SEHNR and CDR2 FQNEAQ (reference sequence). The CDR3 length is 14 residues. After removal of 4 bases from V and 5 bases from J, the junction contained 6 bases not matched to a gene. The CDR3 DNA reads as TGTGCCAGCAGCTCCGGACAGGGCTGGGAGACCCAGTACTTC. Translation: CASSSGQGWETQYF.

The rearrangement joins TRBV7-8 to TRBJ2-3; the match to TRBD2 covers 9 bases. Germline V gene lookup returns CDR1 SGHVS and CDR2 FQNEAQ. The CDR3 has 15 amino acids. Trimming cost V 5 bases and J 5 bases; bases outside gene matches: 8. As DNA, the CDR3 is TGTGCCAGCAGCCCAGGGGGAGCGGGGGGAGATACGCAGTATTTT. Residues: CASSPGGAGGDTQYF.

V usage is TRBV5-1 and J usage is TRBJ2-1; TRBD2 matches at 7 bases. Looked up from germline, CDR1 is SGHRS and CDR2 is YFSETQ. V shed 4 bases and J 2 bases; nucleotides not matched to a gene: 9. The CDR3 sequence is 16 residues long. The CDR3 region is CASSLRSGATYNEQFF. The CDR3 DNA sequence: TGCGCCAGCAGCCTGCGAAGCGGGGCGACCTACAATGAGCAGTTCTTC.

The chain employs TRBV29-1 and TRBJ1-5, with a tentative D call TRBD1 (5 bases). The V gene's germline CDR1 is SQVTM and CDR2 ANQGSEA. The germline V and J ends were trimmed by 6 bases and 0 bases, with 9 bases remaining between them. The CDR3 has 13 amino acids. Here the CDR3 reads CSVGGVSNQPQHF. DNA of the CDR3: TGCAGCGTGGGGGGAGTTAGCAATCAGCCCCAGCATTTT.

There are a few counts of this clone. The chain joins TRBV27 to TRBJ2-7; the D gene is possibly TRBD2 (5 bases). Trimming cost V 4 bases and J 4 bases, with 14 bases left between them. The germline V gene has CDR1 MNHEY and CDR2 SMNVEV (reference sequence). This CDR3 has 14 residues. CDR3 DNA sequence: TGTGCCAGCAGTTGGAGACCCGGAGGATACGAGCAGTACTTC. It encodes CASSWRPGGYEQYF.

This clone has just a few counts. The J gene is TRBJ2-4, the V gene TRBV4-1; D remains ambiguous. V was pared by 0 bases and J by 2 bases, with 14 bases between. This CDR3 comprises 17 residues. Looked up from germline, CDR1 is MGHRA and CDR2 is YSYEKL. CDR3 bases: TGCGCCAGCAGCCAAGATCCCGAGGAGAGGTCCAAAAACATTCAGTACTTC. Its protein is CASSQDPEERSKNIQYF.

The chain joins TRBV2 to TRBJ1-2; D uncertain. Germline V gene data show CDR1 as SNHLY and CDR2 as FYNNEI. Trimming took off 2 bases at V and 7 bases at J, with 14 bases between the two ends. This CDR3 spans 14 amino acids. CDR3 bases: TGTGCCAGCAGTGAAACCGATGGAAGAAGTGGCTACACCTTC. Translation gives CASSETDGRSGYTF.

In this sample, this clone turned up once. The gene calls are TRBV9 and TRBJ2-1; D remains unclear. There are 15 residues in the CDR3. Trimming cost V 0 bases and J 5 bases, with 12 bases left between them. From germline, CDR1 is SGDLS and CDR2 YYNGEE. The CDR3 bases are TGTGCCAGCAGCGTAGGTATTAAATGGGACAATGAGCAGTTCTTC. Its translation is CASSVGIKWDNEQFF.

The V call is TRBV9, the J call TRBJ1-1, with a possible D match to TRBD1 (5 bases). Trimming took 0 bases from V and 2 from J, leaving 8 bases between them. CDR3 length: 14 residues. CDR1 is SGDLS and CDR2 is YYNGEE in the germline V gene. CDR3 amino acids: CASSVAQGNTEAFF. The CDR3 DNA follows: TGTGCCAGCAGCGTAGCTCAGGGCAACACTGAAGCTTTCTTT. Combining the CDR3 with reference TRBV9 and TRBJ1-1 gives the whole variable domain DSGVTQTPKHLITATGQRVTLRCSPRSGDLSVYWYQQSLDQGLQFLIQYYNGEERAKGNILERFSAQQFPDLHSELNLSSLELGDSALYFCASSVAQGNTEAFFGQGTRLTVV.

The chain has TRBV6-5 and TRBJ2-7, with 9 bases matching TRBD1. The germline gives CDR1 MNHEY, CDR2 SVGAGI. The V segment lost 0 bases and the J segment 2 bases; nucleotides outside the gene matches: 2. The CDR3 is made up of 15 amino acids. The CDR3 nucleotides read TGTGCCAGCAGTTACTCTGACAGGGGGGCCTACGAGCAGTACTTC. This sequence encodes CASSYSDRGAYEQYF.

This clone has just a few counts. This chain joins TRBV2 and TRBJ2-2; 9 bases align to TRBD2. This CDR3 region has 19 residues. V shed 4 bases, J shed 6 bases, and the junction held 18 bases outside the gene matches. Germline values: CDR1 SNHLY, CDR2 FYNNEI. The CDR3 coding sequence is TGTGCCAGCAGTGCCCGAGTTCCGATTAGCGGGAGAAGCGCCGGGGAGCTGTTTTTT. Translated, it gives CASSARVPISGRSAGELFF.

This clone was observed a few times. The chain combines TRBV4-1 with TRBJ2-1, with unresolved D. V gave up 5 bases and J gave up 8 bases, with 16 bases separating them. Germline assignment: CDR1 MGHRA and CDR2 YSYEKL. The CDR3 sequence is 14 residues long. The DNA of the CDR3 is TGCGCCAGCAGCTCCCCAATAGCTGGGTATGAGCAGTTCTTC. It translates to CASSSPIAGYEQFF.

This rearrangement joins TRBV7-8 to TRBJ1-5; a weak D match, TRBD1 (6 bases). Trimming shortened V by 1 base and J by 7 bases, and 17 bases separated the two germline ends. Germline CDR1 and CDR2: SGHVS and FQNEAQ. The CDR3 spans 16 residues. The CDR3 reads CASSLERGALGQPQHF. CDR3 in DNA: TGTGCCAGCAGCTTAGAGAGGGGGGCTCTGGGGCAGCCCCAGCATTTT.

This clone showed up just a few times. The chain is built from TRBV7-9 and TRBJ1-2, with TRBD1 matching 7 bases. Germline V gene sequence: CDR1 SEHNR, CDR2 FQNEAQ (reference sequence). The J segment lost 4 bases and the V segment lost 5 bases, leaving 4 bases of the junction unmatched. The CDR3 extends over 13 amino acids. In DNA form, the CDR3 reads TGTGCCAGCAGCCATGGGACAGCCTATGGCTACACCTTC. Protein product: CASSHGTAYGYTF. Filled out from reference TRBV7-9 and TRBJ1-2, the complete variable domain reads DTGVSQNPRHKITKRGQNVTFRCDPISEHNRLYWYRQTLGQGPEFLTYFQNEAQLEKSRLLSDRFSAERPKGSFSTLEIQRTEQGDSAMYLCASSHGTAYGYTFGSGTRLTVV.

This chain joins TRBV5-6 and TRBJ2-6, with 7 bases matching TRBD2. After removal of 4 bases from V and 1 base from J, the junction contained 5 bases not matched to a gene. Per germline, CDR1 SGHDT and CDR2 YYEEEE. This CDR3 region has 16 residues. DNA of the CDR3: TGTGCCAGCAGCCGACCCGGGAGGTCTGGGGCCAACGTCCTGACTTTC. Amino acid sequence: CASSRPGRSGANVLTF.

This clone was observed a handful of times. The chain recombines TRBV30 with TRBJ1-5; TRBD1 agrees at 10 bases. The V gene end was trimmed by 1 base and the J gene end by 5 bases; junction bases not matched to a gene: 2. The CDR3 loop spans 14 amino acids. Germline lookup yields CDR1 GTSNPN and CDR2 SVGIG (reference sequence). The DNA for the CDR3 is TGTGCCTGGAGTGGGGACAGGGGAGATCAGCCCCAGCATTTT. Its translation: CAWSGDRGDQPQHF.

This clone has a handful of counts. The V gene is TRBV19, the J gene TRBJ2-7; 8 positions match TRBD2. V dropped 5 bases and J dropped 3; count of bases not matched to a gene: 9. Per germline, CDR1 LNHDA and CDR2 SQIVND (reference sequence). This CDR3 comprises 15 residues. The CDR3 loop reads CASSLLAGIDYEQYF. Written as DNA, the CDR3 is TGTGCCAGTAGTTTATTAGCGGGAATAGACTACGAGCAGTACTTC.

The J gene is TRBJ1-2, the V gene TRBV30; D is uncertain. Germline CDR1 and CDR2: GTSNPN and SVGIG (reference sequence). Trimming left V 4 bases short and J 0 bases short, with 9 bases between. The CDR3 has 13 amino acids. CDR3 in amino acids: CAWTTQANYGYTF. The CDR3 DNA follows: TGTGCCTGGACCACACAAGCTAACTATGGCTACACCTTC.

This clone was seen just once. The CDR3 DNA follows: TGCGCCAGCAGCCAACCGGACAGGGTAAGAGGCGAGCAGTACTTC. It encodes CASSQPDRVRGEQYF. J is TRBJ2-7 and V is TRBV4-1; 8 nucleotides align to TRBD1. The CDR3 spans 15 residues. V shed 2 bases, J shed 6 bases, and the junction held 9 bases outside the gene matches. The germline CDR1 and CDR2 sequences are MGHRA and YSYEKL.

In its sample, this clone was seen a few times. The chain joins TRBV6-5 to TRBJ1-5, with D possibly being TRBD1 (6 bases). The V gene lost 6 bases and the J gene lost 11 bases, with 17 bases spanning the gap. Germline V gene data show CDR1 as MNHEY and CDR2 as SVGAGI. The CDR3 is made up of 13 amino acids. CDR3 sequence: CASSSTGRGTQHF. The CDR3 DNA reads as TGTGCCAGCAGCTCCACAGGGCGGGGGACCCAGCATTTT.